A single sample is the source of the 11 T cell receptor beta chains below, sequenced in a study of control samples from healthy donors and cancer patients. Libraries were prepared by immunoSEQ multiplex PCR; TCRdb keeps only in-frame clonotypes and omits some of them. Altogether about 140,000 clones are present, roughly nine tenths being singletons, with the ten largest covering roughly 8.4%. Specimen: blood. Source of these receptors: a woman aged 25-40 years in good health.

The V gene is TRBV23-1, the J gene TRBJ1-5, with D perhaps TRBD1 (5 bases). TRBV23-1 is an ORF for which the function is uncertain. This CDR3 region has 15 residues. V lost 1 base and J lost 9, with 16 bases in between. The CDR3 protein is CASSQFVRDHGPQHF. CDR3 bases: TGCGCCAGCAGTCAATTTGTCAGGGATCATGGGCCCCAGCATTTT.

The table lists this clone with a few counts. The CDR3 reads CASSHDLAHEKLFF. CDR3 bases: TGCGCCAGCAGTCATGACCTAGCACATGAAAAACTGTTTTTT. The gene calls are TRBV23-1 and TRBJ1-4; no definite D call. TRBV23-1 is flagged as an ORF with uncertain function. Trimming shortened V by 3 bases and J by 6 bases, and 11 bases separated the two germline ends. The length of the CDR3 is 14 residues.

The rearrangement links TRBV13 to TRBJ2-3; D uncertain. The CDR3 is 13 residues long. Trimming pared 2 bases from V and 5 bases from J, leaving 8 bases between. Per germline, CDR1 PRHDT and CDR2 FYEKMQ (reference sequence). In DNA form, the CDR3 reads TGTGCCAGCAGCTTAACTCTCGGAGATACGCAGTATTTT. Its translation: CASSLTLGDTQYF.

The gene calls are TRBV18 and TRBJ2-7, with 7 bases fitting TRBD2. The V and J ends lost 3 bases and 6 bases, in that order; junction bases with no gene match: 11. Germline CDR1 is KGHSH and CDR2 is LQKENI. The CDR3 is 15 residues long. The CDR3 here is CASSPPWRETAEQYF. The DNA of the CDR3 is TGTGCCAGCTCACCCCCCTGGCGGGAGACGGCCGAGCAGTACTTC.

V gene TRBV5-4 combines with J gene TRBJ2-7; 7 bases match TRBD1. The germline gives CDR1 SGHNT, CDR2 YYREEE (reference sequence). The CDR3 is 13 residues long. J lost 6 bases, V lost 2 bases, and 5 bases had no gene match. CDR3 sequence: CASSLTGAPEQYF. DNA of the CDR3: TGTGCCAGCAGCTTAACAGGGGCCCCCGAGCAGTACTTC.

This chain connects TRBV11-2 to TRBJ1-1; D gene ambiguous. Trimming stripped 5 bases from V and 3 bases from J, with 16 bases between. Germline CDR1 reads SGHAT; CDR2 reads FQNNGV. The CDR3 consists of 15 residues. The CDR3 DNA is TGTGCCAGCAGCCCTTCCGGGGTCCCCTACACTGAAGCTTTCTTT. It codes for CASSPSGVPYTEAFF.

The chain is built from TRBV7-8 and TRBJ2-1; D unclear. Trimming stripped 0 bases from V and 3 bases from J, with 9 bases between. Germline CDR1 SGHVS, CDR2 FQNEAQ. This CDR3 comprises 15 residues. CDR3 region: CASSLAGYGYNEQFF. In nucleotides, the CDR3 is TGTGCCAGCAGCTTAGCGGGTTATGGCTACAATGAGCAGTTCTTC.

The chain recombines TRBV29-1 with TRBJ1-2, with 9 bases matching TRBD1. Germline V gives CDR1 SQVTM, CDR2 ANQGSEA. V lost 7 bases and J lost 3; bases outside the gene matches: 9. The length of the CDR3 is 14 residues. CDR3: CSGPCHRGHYGYTF. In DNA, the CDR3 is TGCAGCGGTCCATGCCACAGGGGGCACTATGGCTACACCTTC. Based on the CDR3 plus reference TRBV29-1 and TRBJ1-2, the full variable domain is SAVISQKPSRDICQRGTSLTIQCQVDSQVTMMFWYRQQPGQSLTLIATANQGSEATYESGFVIDKFPISRPNLTFSTLTVSNMSPEDSSIYLCSGPCHRGHYGYTFGSGTRLTVV.

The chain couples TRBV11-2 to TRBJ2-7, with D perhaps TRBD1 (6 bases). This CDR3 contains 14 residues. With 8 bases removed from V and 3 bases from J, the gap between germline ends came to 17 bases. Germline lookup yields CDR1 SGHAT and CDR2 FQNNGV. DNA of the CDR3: TGTGCCAGCGTATTACAGGGTATTGACTACGAGCAGTACTTC. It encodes CASVLQGIDYEQYF. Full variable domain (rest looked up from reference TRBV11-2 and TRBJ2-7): EAGVAQSPRYKIIEKRQSVAFWCNPISGHATLYWYQQILGQGPKLLIQFQNNGVVDDSQLPKDRFSAERLKGVDSTLKIQPAKLEDSAVYLCASVLQGIDYEQYFGPGTRLTVT.

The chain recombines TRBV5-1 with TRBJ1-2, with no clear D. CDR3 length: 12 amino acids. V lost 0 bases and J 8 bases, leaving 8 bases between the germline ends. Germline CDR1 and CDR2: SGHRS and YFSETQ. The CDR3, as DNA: TGCGCCAGCAGCTTGGAGGGTGGGGGCTACACCTTC. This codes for CASSLEGGGYTF.

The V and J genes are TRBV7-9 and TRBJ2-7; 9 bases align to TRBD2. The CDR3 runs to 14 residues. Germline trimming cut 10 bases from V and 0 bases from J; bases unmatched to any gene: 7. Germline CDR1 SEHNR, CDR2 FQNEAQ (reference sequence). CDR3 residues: CAIPTSGASYEQYF. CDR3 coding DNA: TGTGCCATCCCGACTAGCGGAGCCTCCTACGAGCAGTACTTC.